Listed below are T cell receptor beta chains from one sample, sequenced in a study of control samples from healthy donors and cancer patients. Libraries were prepared by immunoSEQ multiplex PCR; TCRdb keeps only in-frame clonotypes and omits some of them. In the table there are 170,000 or so clones, approximately 92% of which are singletons. Specimen: blood. These receptors all stem from a man aged 18-30 years in good health. The CDR3 runs from the conserved cysteine through the conserved F or W. D genes are given only for firm matches. Some rows mark clone size as missing; the rest say once, few, many or name a class of expanded clone.

d_call	v_call	clone_size	j_call	cdr3_aa	cdr3_nt
TRBD1	TRBV7-3	.	TRBJ2-3	CASSLNRGTDTQYF	TGTGCCAGCAGCTTAAACAGGGGGACAGATACGCAGTATTTT
.	TRBV7-9	.	TRBJ2-7	CASSHKSSYEQYF	TGTGCCAGCAGCCACAAGAGCTCCTACGAGCAGTACTTC
.	TRBV11-1	.	TRBJ2-7	CASSLGVLRTAEQYF	TGTGCCAGCAGCTTAGGCGTCCTGAGAACGGCCGAGCAGTACTTC
TRBD1	TRBV18	.	TRBJ2-3	CASSPGQGSDTQYF	TGTGCCAGCTCGCCCGGACAGGGTTCAGATACGCAGTATTTT
.	TRBV6-1	.	TRBJ1-6	CASSERPGGGTVDSPLHF	TGTGCCAGCAGTGAGAGGCCCGGAGGAGGGACGGTCGATTCACCCCTCCACTTT
.	TRBV6-6	.	TRBJ1-5	CASSPVGDNQPQHF	TGTGCCAGCAGCCCCGTGGGGGACAATCAGCCCCAGCATTTT
TRBD1	TRBV12-3/TRBV12-4	.	TRBJ1-1	CASRSTGDTEAFF	TGTGCCAGCAGGTCCACAGGGGACACTGAAGCTTTCTTT
.	TRBV5-1	.	TRBJ2-3	CASSLEAGTTDTQYF	TGCGCCAGCAGCTTGGAAGCGGGTACGACAGATACGCAGTATTTT
.	TRBV4-2	once	TRBJ1-1	CASSQDLKGSEAFF	TGTGCCAGCAGCCAAGATCTAAAGGGTTCTGAAGCTTTCTTT
.	TRBV21-1	.	TRBJ2-7	CASSKAENSRGWCIEQYF	TGTGCCAGCAGCAAAGCGGAGAATTCCCGCGGGTGGTGTATCGAGCAGTACTTC
.	TRBV2	once	TRBJ1-5	CASSESRYSNQPQHF	TGTGCCAGCAGTGAGAGCAGATATAGCAATCAGCCCCAGCATTTT
.	TRBV5-5	.	TRBJ2-2	CASSLSTGVSGELFF	TGTGCCAGCAGCTTATCGACAGGTGTGAGCGGGGAGCTGTTTTTT
TRBD1	TRBV18	.	TRBJ2-7	CASSPQTGSYEQYF	TGTGCCAGCTCACCTCAGACAGGGTCCTACGAGCAGTACTTC
.	TRBV6-5	.	TRBJ1-6	CASSLSSPYNSPFHF	TGTGCCAGCAGTTTGTCGAGTCCCTATAATTCACCCTTCCACTTT
TRBD2	TRBV3-1/TRBV3-2	.	TRBJ2-5	CASSLGLAAGHDWETQYF	TGTGCCAGCAGCCTGGGACTAGCGGCCGGTCACGATTGGGAGACCCAGTACTTC
.	TRBV6-5	.	TRBJ2-7	CASSYSRITPYEQYF	TGTGCCAGCAGTTACTCCCGGATAACACCTTACGAGCAGTACTTC
.	TRBV5-1	.	TRBJ1-4	CASSLGALGGEKLFF	TGCGCCAGCAGCTTGGGAGCACTCGGCGGTGAAAAACTGTTTTTT
TRBD1	TRBV11-1	.	TRBJ2-3	CASSLPGTATDTQYF	TGTGCCAGCAGCTTACCTGGGACAGCCACAGATACGCAGTATTTT
.	TRBV6-1	.	TRBJ2-3	CASSEKRQGGTDTQYF	TGTGCCAGCAGTGAAAAACGGCAGGGGGGAACAGATACGCAGTATTTT
TRBD2	TRBV3-1/TRBV3-2	.	TRBJ2-1	CASSPGLAGGNEQFF	TGTGCCAGCAGCCCGGGACTAGCGGGGGGCAATGAGCAGTTCTTC
.	TRBV7-8	.	TRBJ1-3	CASSLASQVNTIYF	TGTGCCAGCAGCTTAGCGTCTCAAGTAAACACCATATATTTT
.	TRBV9	.	TRBJ2-3	CASSRPDWGRGDTQYF	TGTGCCAGCAGTCGACCGGACTGGGGCCGGGGAGATACGCAGTATTTT
.	TRBV19	.	TRBJ1-5	CAPARQGNRPQHF	TGTGCCCCTGCCCGGCAGGGCAATCGGCCCCAGCATTTT
.	TRBV2	.	TRBJ2-1	CASRASSPYNEQFF	TGTGCCAGCAGAGCCTCATCCCCCTACAATGAGCAGTTCTTC
.	TRBV6-2/TRBV6-3	.	TRBJ2-5	CASSYSGTLKTQYF	TGTGCCAGCAGTTACTCGGGGACTCTCAAGACCCAGTACTTC
TRBD1	TRBV18	.	TRBJ1-3	CASSLGTAAGNTIYF	TGTGCCAGCTCACTCGGGACAGCTGCTGGAAACACCATATATTTT
.	TRBV24-1	.	TRBJ2-5	CATSVDRETQYF	TGTGCCACCAGTGTTGATCGAGAGACCCAGTACTTC
.	TRBV27	.	TRBJ2-3	CASSFKATDTQYF	TGTGCCAGCAGTTTTAAGGCGACAGATACGCAGTATTTT
.	TRBV11-3	.	TRBJ2-3	CASSLSLVEGIPDTQYF	TGTGCCAGCAGCTTATCCCTAGTAGAGGGGATCCCAGATACGCAGTATTTT
.	TRBV6-1	.	TRBJ1-5	CASSEGPGNQPQHF	TGTGCCAGCAGTGAGGGGCCCGGGAATCAGCCCCAGCATTTT
.	TRBV20-1	.	TRBJ2-1	CSAGIQGTQFF	TGCAGTGCTGGTATACAGGGCACGCAGTTCTTC
.	TRBV6-6	.	TRBJ2-3	CASSSVNTQYF	TGTGCCAGCAGTTCGGTCAATACGCAGTATTTT
.	TRBV5-1	.	TRBJ2-7	CASSLEVGPYEQYF	TGCGCCAGCAGCTTGGAGGTCGGTCCCTACGAGCAGTACTTC
TRBD1	TRBV5-1	.	TRBJ1-6	CASSLDMGRGQSPLHF	TGCGCCAGCAGCTTGGATATGGGCAGGGGGCAATCACCCCTCCACTTT
TRBD2	TRBV27	.	TRBJ2-2	CATGRRGGPGELFF	TGTGCCACCGGTCGGCGGGGGGGCCCCGGGGAGCTGTTTTTT
TRBD1	TRBV4-1	.	TRBJ1-2	CASSPGQGAYYGYTF	TGCGCCAGCAGCCCGGGACAGGGGGCCTATTATGGCTACACCTTC
.	TRBV7-8	once	TRBJ2-2	CASSLDTGANTGELFF	TGTGCCAGCAGCTTAGACACGGGGGCCAACACCGGGGAGCTGTTTTTT
.	TRBV9	.	TRBJ2-2	CASTQWGANTGELFF	TGTGCCAGCACCCAGTGGGGGGCGAACACCGGGGAGCTGTTTTTT
.	TRBV19	.	TRBJ1-2	CASSRGGSDGYTF	TGTGCCAGTAGCCGAGGGGGGAGTGATGGCTACACCTTC
.	TRBV9	.	TRBJ1-2	CASSVDQGRGYTF	TGTGCCAGCAGCGTAGATCAGGGTCGGGGCTACACCTTC
.	TRBV19	.	TRBJ2-6	CASSQTGSGANVLTF	TGTGCCAGTAGTCAAACAGGGTCTGGGGCCAACGTCCTGACTTTC
.	TRBV12-3/TRBV12-4	.	TRBJ1-2	CASSLVELSGYTF	TGTGCCAGCAGTTTAGTCGAGCTTTCTGGCTACACCTTC
TRBD1	TRBV9	.	TRBJ1-2	CASSPGTGAYGYTF	TGTGCCAGCAGCCCGGGGACAGGGGCCTATGGCTACACCTTC
.	TRBV3-1/TRBV3-2	.	TRBJ2-2	CASSHVNTGELFF	TGTGCCAGCAGCCACGTAAACACCGGGGAGCTGTTTTTT
.	TRBV27	.	TRBJ2-7	CASSPRGRSYEQYF	TGTGCCAGCAGTCCAAGGGGAAGGTCCTACGAGCAGTACTTC
.	TRBV2	.	TRBJ2-5	CASSKDSGEETQYF	TGTGCCAGCAGCAAAGACTCAGGGGAAGAGACCCAGTACTTC
TRBD1	TRBV24-1	once	TRBJ2-5	CATSDPGTEETQYF	TGTGCCACCAGTGACCCGGGGACAGAAGAGACCCAGTACTTC